This entry is about one TCR beta chain. Sequencing was performed with immunoSEQ multiplex PCR; in TCRdb, only in-frame clones are kept and a portion is missing. The profile shows roughly 39,000 clones, around nine tenths of them singletons. Looked up from germline, CDR1 is MNHNS and CDR2 is SASEGT. The CDR3 contains 15 residues. Trimming pared 8 bases from V and 4 bases from J, leaving 19 bases between. This specimen comes from a study of T cells in localized non-small cell lung cancer. Sample: peripheral blood, taken before any cancer treatment. This receptor was obtained from a man between 18 and 50 years old with stage I lung adenocarcinoma. The chain couples TRBV6-1 to TRBJ2-3; D might be TRBD2 (7 bases). CDR3 in DNA: TGTGCCAGCCTGGGGGGGCCAGGGAGGGCAGATACGCAGTATTTT. Translating gives CASLGGPGRADTQYF.